Listed here is a single TCR beta chain. Antigen unknown. This specimen belongs to a study of T cell responses to AZD1222 COVID-19 vaccine. Clones were read by immunoSEQ multiplex PCR, and TCRdb kept only the in-frame ones, dropping some. The sample contains about 97,000 clones, 70% to 90% of which appear only once. General study points: Baseline testing showed seropositivity in only 5 or 6 AZD1222 recipients. Spike was spanned by vaccine-associated CD4 TCRs, which were dominant at 160-218 and 743-854. Among the donors, most were white British and more were female, and clonal diversity was possibly underestimated. Samples come after the peak T cell response, not at day 14.

Per germline, CDR1 MGHDK and CDR2 SYGVNS. The CDR3 totals 14 residues. The ends were cut back, 2 bases at V and 0 bases at J, with 7 bases in the middle. The material sequenced was peripheral blood, taken 28 days after the second AZD1222 dose. This receptor was taken from an adult who received the AZD1222 COVID-19 vaccine. This chain connects TRBV25-1 to TRBJ1-1; no definite D call. This CDR3 reads CASSEGLLNTEAFF. In DNA, the CDR3 is TGTGCCAGCAGTGAAGGTTTGTTGAACACTGAAGCTTTCTTT.